This T cell receptor (beta chain) was sequenced for a study of T cell repertoires in cytomegalovirus infection. Each CDR3 protein is one row after TCRdb ran MiXCR on the reads. The data contain 200,000 to 250,000 distinct CDR3 sequences, 5% to 8.5% of them singletons. This clonotype was detected ten times or more. The CDR3 runs 15 residues. V was cut by 2 bases and J by 7 bases, with 14 bases left in between. Per the germline V gene, CDR1 is MNHEY and CDR2 is SVGEGT. The V gene is TRBV6-2 or TRBV6-3, the J gene TRBJ2-2, with D uncertain. The sample taken for sequencing was PBMCs. The sequence came from a human donor in good health (CMV status not recorded). Some clones in this sample may be carry-over from other donors' samples. CDR3 sequence reads: CASSYVPQSGGELFF. CDR3 bases: TGTGCCAGCAGTTACGTCCCTCAATCGGGCGGGGAGCTGTTTTTT.